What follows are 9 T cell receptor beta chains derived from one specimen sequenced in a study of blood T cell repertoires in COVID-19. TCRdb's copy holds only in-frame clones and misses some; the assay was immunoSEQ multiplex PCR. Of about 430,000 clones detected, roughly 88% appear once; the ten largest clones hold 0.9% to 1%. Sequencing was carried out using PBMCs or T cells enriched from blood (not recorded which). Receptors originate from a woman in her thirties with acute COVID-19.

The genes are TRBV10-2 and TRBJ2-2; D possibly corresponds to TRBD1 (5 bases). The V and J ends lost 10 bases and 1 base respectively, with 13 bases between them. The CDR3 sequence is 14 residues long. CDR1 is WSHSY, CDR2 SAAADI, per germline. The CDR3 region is CATPARENTGELFF. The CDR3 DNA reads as TGCGCCACCCCCGCCAGGGAGAACACCGGGGAGCTGTTTTTT.

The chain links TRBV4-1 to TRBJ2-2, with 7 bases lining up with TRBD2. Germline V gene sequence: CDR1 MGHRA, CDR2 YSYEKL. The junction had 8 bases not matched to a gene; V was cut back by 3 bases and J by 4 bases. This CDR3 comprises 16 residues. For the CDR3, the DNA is TGCGCCAGCAGCCAGATAAGGACTAGACCCACCGGGGAGCTGTTTTTT. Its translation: CASSQIRTRPTGELFF.

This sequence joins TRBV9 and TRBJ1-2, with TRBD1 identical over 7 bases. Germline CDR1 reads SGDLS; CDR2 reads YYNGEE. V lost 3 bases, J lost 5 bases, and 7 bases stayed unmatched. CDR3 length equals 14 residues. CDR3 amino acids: CASSGRQGWYGYTF. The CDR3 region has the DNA TGTGCCAGCAGCGGGCGACAGGGATGGTATGGCTACACCTTC.

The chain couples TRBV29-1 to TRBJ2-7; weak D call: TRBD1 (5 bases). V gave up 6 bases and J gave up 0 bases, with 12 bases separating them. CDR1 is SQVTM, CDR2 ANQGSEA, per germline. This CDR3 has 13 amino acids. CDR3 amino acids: CSVARQSSYEQYF. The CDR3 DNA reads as TGCAGCGTCGCCCGACAGAGCTCCTACGAGCAGTACTTC.

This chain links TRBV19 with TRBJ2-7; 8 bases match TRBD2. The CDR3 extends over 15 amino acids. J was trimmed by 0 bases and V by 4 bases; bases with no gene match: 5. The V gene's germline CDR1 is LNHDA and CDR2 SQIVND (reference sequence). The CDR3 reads CASSSSSGSSYEQYF. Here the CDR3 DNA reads TGTGCCAGTAGTAGTAGCAGCGGGAGCTCCTACGAGCAGTACTTC.

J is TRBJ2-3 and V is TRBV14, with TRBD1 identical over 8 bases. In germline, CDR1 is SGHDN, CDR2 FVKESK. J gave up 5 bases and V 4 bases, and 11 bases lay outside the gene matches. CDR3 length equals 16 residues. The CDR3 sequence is CASSRTDRVDLDTQYF. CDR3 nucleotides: TGTGCCAGCAGCCGAACGGACAGGGTCGACCTAGATACGCAGTATTTT.

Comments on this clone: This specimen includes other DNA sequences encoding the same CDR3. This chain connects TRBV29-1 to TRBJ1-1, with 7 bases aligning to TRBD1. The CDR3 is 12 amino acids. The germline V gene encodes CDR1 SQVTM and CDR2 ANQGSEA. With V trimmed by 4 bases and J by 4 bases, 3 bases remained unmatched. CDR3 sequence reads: CSVAPGGTEAFF. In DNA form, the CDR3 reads TGCAGCGTTGCCCCAGGGGGCACTGAAGCTTTCTTT. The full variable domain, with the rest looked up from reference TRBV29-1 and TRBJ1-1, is SAVISQKPSRDICQRGTSLTIQCQVDSQVTMMFWYRQQPGQSLTLIATANQGSEATYESGFVIDKFPISRPNLTFSTLTVSNMSPEDSSIYLCSVAPGGTEAFFGQGTRLTVV.

The CDR3 DNA sequence: TGTGCCAGCAGCGTTTTGCGCCGATGGGGGGATCAGCCCCAGCATTTT. It encodes CASSVLRRWGDQPQHF. This chain uses TRBV9 with TRBJ1-5, with D possibly matching TRBD1 (5 bases). V was clipped by 2 bases and J by 5 bases, with 17 bases between them. The CDR3 consists of 16 residues. Germline lookup yields CDR1 SGDLS and CDR2 YYNGEE.

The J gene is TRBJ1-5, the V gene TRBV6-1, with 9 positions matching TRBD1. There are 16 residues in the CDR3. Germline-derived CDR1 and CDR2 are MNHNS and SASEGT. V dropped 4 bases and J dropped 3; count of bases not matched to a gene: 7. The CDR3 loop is CASSGTGGAANQPQHF. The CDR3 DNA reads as TGTGCCAGCAGTGGAACAGGGGGCGCCGCCAATCAGCCCCAGCATTTT.